Included here is one TCR beta chain sequence, with context. Indicated time point: sample taken at primary tumor resection. This entry belongs to a study of spatial heterogeneity in lung cancer. Per germline, CDR1 SGHTA and CDR2 FQGNSA. CDR3 length: 15 amino acids. V gave up 5 bases and J gave up 0 bases, with 8 bases separating them. From the 5' RACE reads, TCRdb called clonotypes with MiXCR, one entry per CDR3 protein. The sample yields around 89,000 distinct CDR3 sequences, 10% to 15% seen once. The chain is built from TRBV7-2 and TRBJ2-6; D is ambiguous. This clonotype was obtained from a male donor with early-stage non-small cell lung cancer. This material consisted of PBMCs, taken at surgery. The CDR3 DNA is TGTGCCAGCAGCCCATGGGGCTCTGGGGCCAACGTCCTGACTTTC. This encodes CASSPWGSGANVLTF.